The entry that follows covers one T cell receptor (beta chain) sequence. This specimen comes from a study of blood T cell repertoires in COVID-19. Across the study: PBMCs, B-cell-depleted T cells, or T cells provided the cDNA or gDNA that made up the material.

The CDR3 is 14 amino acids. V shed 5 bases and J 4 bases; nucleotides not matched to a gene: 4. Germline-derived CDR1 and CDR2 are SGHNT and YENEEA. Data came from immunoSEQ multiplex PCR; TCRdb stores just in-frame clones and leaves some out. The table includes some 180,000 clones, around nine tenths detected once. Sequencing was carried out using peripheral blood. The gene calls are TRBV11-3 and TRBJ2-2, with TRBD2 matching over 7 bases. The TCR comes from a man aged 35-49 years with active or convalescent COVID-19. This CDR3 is CASSLGGATGELFF. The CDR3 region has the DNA TGTGCCAGCAGCCTGGGAGGGGCCACCGGGGAGCTGTTTTTT.